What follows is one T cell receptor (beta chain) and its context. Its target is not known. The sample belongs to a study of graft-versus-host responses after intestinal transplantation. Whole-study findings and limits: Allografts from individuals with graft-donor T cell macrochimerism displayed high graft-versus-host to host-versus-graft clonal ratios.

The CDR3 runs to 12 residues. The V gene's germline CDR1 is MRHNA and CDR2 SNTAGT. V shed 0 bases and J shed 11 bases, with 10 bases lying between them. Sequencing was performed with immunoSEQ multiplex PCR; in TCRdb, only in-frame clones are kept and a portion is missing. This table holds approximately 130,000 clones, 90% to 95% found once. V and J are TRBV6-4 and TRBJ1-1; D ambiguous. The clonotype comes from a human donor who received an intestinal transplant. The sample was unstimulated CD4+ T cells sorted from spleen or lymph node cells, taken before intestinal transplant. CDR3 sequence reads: CASSDSSFWAFF. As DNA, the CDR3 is TGTGCCAGCAGTGACTCGAGTTTTTGGGCTTTCTTT.